Listed here is a single T cell receptor (beta chain). This record comes from a study of T cells in Graves' hyperthyroidism and ophthalmopathy. J was trimmed by 6 bases and V by 4 bases; bases with no gene match: 4. The CDR3 runs 15 residues. Germline CDR1 is SGHTA and CDR2 is FQGNSA. Amplification yielded TCR beta CDR3 regions, with RNA transcripts as the source. A first-round RT-PCR of the TCR CDR3 used the HTBI primer set. A single record per CDR3 protein comes from TCRdb applying MiXCR to the multiplex PCR reads. The sample has roughly 570,000 distinct CDR3 sequences, approximately 44% seen once; the top ten hold around 20%.

Input material: peripheral blood or thyroid tissue (not recorded which). The clonotype was recovered from an adult woman with Graves' disease, either hyperthyroidism or ophthalmopathy (not recorded which). The rearrangement uses TRBV7-2 and TRBJ1-6; 9 bases fit TRBD1. CDR3 in amino acids: CASSSRDRANSPLHF. The CDR3 DNA reads as TGTGCCAGCAGCTCCCGGGACAGGGCTAATTCACCCCTCCACTTT.